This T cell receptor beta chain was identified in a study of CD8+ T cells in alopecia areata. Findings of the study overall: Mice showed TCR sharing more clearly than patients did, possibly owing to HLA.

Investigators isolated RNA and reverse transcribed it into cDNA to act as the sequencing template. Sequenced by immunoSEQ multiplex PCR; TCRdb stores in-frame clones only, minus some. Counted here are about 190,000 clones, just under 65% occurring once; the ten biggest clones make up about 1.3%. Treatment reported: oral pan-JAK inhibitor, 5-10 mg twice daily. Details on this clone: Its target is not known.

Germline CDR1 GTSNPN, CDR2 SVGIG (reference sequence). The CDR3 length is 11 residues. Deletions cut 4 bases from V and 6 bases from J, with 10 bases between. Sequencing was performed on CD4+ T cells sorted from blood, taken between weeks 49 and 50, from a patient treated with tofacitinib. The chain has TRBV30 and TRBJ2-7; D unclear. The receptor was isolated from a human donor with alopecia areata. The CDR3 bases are TGTGCCTGGACTCGGGCCGGCGAGCAGTACTTC. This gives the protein CAWTRAGEQYF.